One sample yielded the 13 T cell receptor beta chains listed below, sequenced in a study of chemoradiotherapy in HPV16-positive cancers. Here immunoSEQ multiplex PCR was the method, and the copy in TCRdb shows in-frame clones only, minus some. The sample yields some 17,000 clones, over 85% seen once. The sequencing here drew on blood, taken from a patient who underwent chemoradiotherapy. The receptors derive from a human donor with HPV-associated anogenital cancer.

The chain links TRBV21-1 to TRBJ2-7. TRBV21-1 is marked as a pseudogene. The CDR3 sequence is 16 residues long. The CDR3 sequence: CASSKGTEGGWYEQYF. The CDR3 bases are TGTGCCAGCAGCAAAGGTACAGAGGGGGGCTGGTACGAGCAGTACTTC.

This clone has only one observation. This rearrangement joins TRBV6-1 to TRBJ1-1; no definite D call. V lost 9 bases, J lost 2 bases, and 13 bases lay in between. Germline V gene sequence: CDR1 MNHNS, CDR2 SASEGT. This CDR3 spans 13 amino acids. Here the CDR3 reads CASILDRNTEAFF. In nucleotides, the CDR3 is TGTGCCAGTATCCTCGATAGAAACACTGAAGCTTTCTTT.

The chain joins TRBV6-6 to TRBJ1-1; 7 bases are shared with TRBD1. Germline lookup yields CDR1 MNHNY and CDR2 SVGAGI (reference sequence). Unmatched junction bases numbered 5, after V lost 4 bases and J lost 0 bases. The CDR3 extends over 15 amino acids. CDR3 protein: CASSFAQGLNTEAFF. CDR3 nucleotides: TGTGCCAGCAGTTTCGCACAGGGGTTGAACACTGAAGCTTTCTTT.

The V gene is TRBV7-2, the J gene TRBJ2-5; possible D gene TRBD1, 6 bases. Trimming removed 4 bases from V and 1 base from J, with 13 bases in between. This CDR3 spans 15 amino acids. Germline CDR1 reads SGHTA; CDR2 reads FQGNSA. The CDR3, as DNA: TGTGCCAGCAGCTCTCCGGGACACCTCCAAGAGACCCAGTACTTC. The encoded protein is CASSSPGHLQETQYF. Full variable domain (rest looked up from reference TRBV7-2 and TRBJ2-5): GAGVSQSPSNKVTEKGKDVELRCDPISGHTALYWYRQSLGQGLEFLIYFQGNSAPDKSGLPSDRFSAERTGGSVSTLTIQRTQQEDSAVYLCASSSPGHLQETQYFGPGTRLLVL.

CDR3 coding DNA: TGCGCCAGCAGCCAAGAGACTAGCGGGGGCCAGATCTCCTACGAGCAGTACTTC. Its protein is CASSQETSGGQISYEQYF. The V call is TRBV4-1, the J call TRBJ2-7; 12 bases are a match to TRBD2. After removal of 0 bases from V and 0 bases from J, the junction contained 6 bases not matched to a gene. The CDR3 loop spans 18 amino acids. Germline V gene sequence: CDR1 MGHRA, CDR2 YSYEKL.

This clone was observed a single time. CDR3 amino acids: CASSITGFPGELFF. CDR3 DNA: TGTGCCAGTAGTATAACTGGCTTTCCCGGGGAGCTGTTTTTT. The rearrangement links TRBV19 to TRBJ2-2; D ambiguous. Trimming shortened V by 2 bases and J by 6 bases, and 10 bases separated the two germline ends. The CDR3 sequence is 14 residues long. Germline V lookup: CDR1 LNHDA, CDR2 SQIVND (reference sequence). Variable domain in full (rest from reference TRBV19 and TRBJ2-2): DGGITQSPKYLFRKEGQNVTLSCEQNLNHDAMYWYRQDPGQGLRLIYYSQIVNDFQKGDIAEGYSVSREKKESFPLTVTSAQKNPTAFYLCASSITGFPGELFFGEGSRLTVL.

This clone was seen just once. The CDR3: CASKRGPPNQPQHF. Written as DNA, the CDR3 is TGTGCCAGCAAAAGGGGACCGCCCAATCAGCCCCAGCATTTT. The gene calls are TRBV6-1 and TRBJ1-5; D perhaps matches TRBD1 (5 bases). The CDR3 sequence is 14 residues long. The germline gives CDR1 MNHNS, CDR2 SASEGT. V lost 7 bases, J lost 3 bases, and 13 bases lay in between.

This clone has more than one count but fewer than ten. The CDR3 DNA is TGTGCCAGCAGTGTGGAGAAGGGGGGGGACACTGAAGCTTTCTTT. Its protein is CASSVEKGGDTEAFF. The chain carries TRBV6-1 and TRBJ1-1, with D possibly TRBD1 on 6 matching bases. The length of the CDR3 is 15 residues. From germline, CDR1 is MNHNS and CDR2 SASEGT. V lost 4 bases and J 3 bases, leaving 15 bases between the germline ends.

The rearrangement joins TRBV6-1 to TRBJ2-3; 10 positions agree with TRBD1. CDR1 is MNHNS and CDR2 is SASEGT in the germline V gene. Germline trimming cut 6 bases from V and 3 bases from J; bases unmatched to any gene: 3. CDR3 length: 14 residues. In DNA form, the CDR3 reads TGTGCCAGCAGGACAGGGGGCGCGACAGATACGCAGTATTTT. Translation: CASRTGGATDTQYF.

The J gene is TRBJ1-3, the V gene TRBV9; D remains unclear. Trimming took 1 base from V and 1 from J, leaving 6 bases between them. CDR1 is SGDLS, CDR2 YYNGEE, per germline. The length of the CDR3 is 14 residues. The CDR3 spells CASSVLGSGNTIYF. CDR3 bases: TGTGCCAGCAGCGTACTCGGGTCTGGAAACACCATATATTTT.

The chain uses TRBV27 and TRBJ1-6; D is unresolved. Germline V lookup: CDR1 MNHEY, CDR2 SMNVEV (reference sequence). V was shortened by 3 bases and J by 5 bases, with 11 bases between the two germline ends. CDR3 length: 15 amino acids. The CDR3 spells CASSLAGGHNSPLHF. CDR3 coding DNA: TGTGCCAGCAGTTTGGCAGGAGGCCATAATTCACCCCTCCACTTT.

This CDR3 reads CASRGGLAGVETQYF. The DNA for the CDR3 is TGCGCCAGCAGAGGGGGGCTAGCGGGAGTGGAGACCCAGTACTTC. The chain uses TRBV5-1 and TRBJ2-5; 10 nucleotides agree with TRBD2. The length of the CDR3 is 15 residues. CDR1 is SGHRS and CDR2 is YFSETQ in the germline V gene. The V gene end was trimmed by 5 bases and the J gene end by 5 bases; junction bases not matched to a gene: 9.

J is TRBJ1-5 and V is TRBV30; TRBD1 is a possible D gene (5 bases). Germline lookup yields CDR1 GTSNPN and CDR2 SVGIG (reference sequence). This CDR3 spans 13 amino acids. Deletions cut 0 bases from V and 5 bases from J, with 8 bases between. This chain's CDR3 is CAWSVQGYQPQHF. The CDR3 region has the DNA TGTGCCTGGAGTGTGCAGGGCTATCAGCCCCAGCATTTT.